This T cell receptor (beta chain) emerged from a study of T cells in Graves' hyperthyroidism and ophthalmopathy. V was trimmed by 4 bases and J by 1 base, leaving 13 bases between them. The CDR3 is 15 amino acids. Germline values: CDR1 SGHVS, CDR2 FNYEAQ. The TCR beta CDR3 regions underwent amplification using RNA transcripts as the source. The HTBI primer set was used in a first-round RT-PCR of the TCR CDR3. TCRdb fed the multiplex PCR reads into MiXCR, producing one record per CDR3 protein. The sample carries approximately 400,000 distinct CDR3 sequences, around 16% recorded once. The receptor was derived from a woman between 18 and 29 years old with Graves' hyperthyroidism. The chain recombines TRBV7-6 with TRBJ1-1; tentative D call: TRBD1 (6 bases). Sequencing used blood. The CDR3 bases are TGTGCCAGCAGCTGGGGGGGGGGCAGGAACACTGAAGCTTTCTTT. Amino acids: CASSWGGGRNTEAFF.